Below, 18 T cell receptor beta chains from the same sample are listed, as sequenced in a study of blood T cell repertoires in COVID-19. The protocol was immunoSEQ multiplex PCR, while the TCRdb copy is restricted to in-frame clones and leaves out a portion. The sample lists fewer than 300,000 clones; roughly 90% were seen once. The sequenced sample consisted of peripheral blood. All receptors derive from a woman in her 30s with COVID-19, enrolled during active disease.

This chain connects TRBV2 to TRBJ2-1; D is possibly TRBD2 (5 bases). Trimming removed 6 bases from V and 5 bases from J, with 11 bases in between. The CDR3 covers 13 residues. From germline, CDR1 is SNHLY and CDR2 FYNNEI. CDR3 in amino acids: CASRADSHNEQFF. The CDR3 bases are TGTGCCAGCAGAGCGGACTCTCACAATGAGCAGTTCTTC. Using reference TRBV2 and TRBJ2-1 for the parts outside the CDR3, the full variable domain is EPEVTQTPSHQVTQMGQEVILRCVPISNHLYFYWYRQILGQKVEFLVSFYNNEISEKSEIFDDQFSVERPDGSNFTLKIRSTKLEDSAMYFCASRADSHNEQFFGPGTRLTVL.

This sequence joins TRBV2 and TRBJ1-3, with 9 nucleotides matching TRBD1. There are 16 residues in the CDR3. Trimming took 5 bases from V and 2 from J; bases not matched to a gene: 7. The V gene's germline CDR1 is SNHLY and CDR2 FYNNEI. The DNA of the CDR3 is TGTGCCAGCAGTTCCCGGACAGGGGAAGCTGGAAACACCATATATTTT. As protein: CASSSRTGEAGNTIYF.

The J gene is TRBJ2-3, the V gene TRBV30; D may be TRBD2 (7 bases). CDR3 length: 16 residues. Trimming stripped 0 bases from V and 8 bases from J, with 21 bases between. The germline CDR1 and CDR2 sequences are GTSNPN and SVGIG (reference sequence). The CDR3 region has the DNA TGTGCCTGGAGTGTACGCCACAGGGAGGGCCAAGGTACGCAGTATTTT. Amino acids: CAWSVRHREGQGTQYF.

V usage is TRBV5-1 and J usage is TRBJ1-1; 10 bases are a match to TRBD1. The CDR3 contains 16 residues. J lost 1 base, V lost 4 bases, and 7 bases had no gene match. The germline V gene encodes CDR1 SGHRS and CDR2 YFSETQ. In DNA form, the CDR3 reads TGCGCCAGCAGCCCCTCCCGGACAGGGGGGAACACTGAAGCTTTCTTT. The encoded protein is CASSPSRTGGNTEAFF.

The chain uses TRBV14 and TRBJ2-3; 7 nucleotides line up with TRBD1. The J segment lost 2 bases and the V segment lost 0 bases, leaving 11 bases of the junction unmatched. CDR1 and CDR2 from the germline V gene are SGHDN and FVKESK. CDR3 length: 18 amino acids. Here the CDR3 DNA reads TGTGCCAGCAGCCAAGATAGGGGGCGGATGAGTCCCACAGATACGCAGTATTTT. It is translated as CASSQDRGRMSPTDTQYF.

This clone was found once. This sequence joins TRBV3-1 (or the pseudogene TRBV3-2) and TRBJ2-4; 8 nucleotides line up with TRBD1. This CDR3 region has 13 residues. CDR1 LGHDT and CDR2 YNNKEL come from the germline V gene (reference sequence). J lost 6 bases, V lost 3 bases, and 1 base had no gene match. CDR3 nucleotides: TGTGCCAGCAGCCACGGACAGGGAAACATTCAGTACTTC. Translating it yields CASSHGQGNIQYF.

The chain employs TRBV28 and TRBJ1-1; no reliable D call. The CDR3 contains 13 residues. With 3 bases removed from V and 5 bases from J, the gap between germline ends came to 10 bases. Germline V CDR1 and CDR2: MDHEN, SYDVKM. The CDR3: CASSFVRETEAFF. In nucleotides, the CDR3 is TGTGCCAGCAGTTTCGTGCGGGAGACTGAAGCTTTCTTT.

The V gene is TRBV11-2, the J gene TRBJ2-2; a possible D gene is TRBD2 (7 bases). Deletions cut 5 bases from V and 6 bases from J, with 22 bases between. This CDR3 is built from 17 residues. CDR1 is SGHAT, CDR2 FQNNGV, per germline. As DNA, the CDR3 is TGTGCCAGCAGCCATAGGGGGGCGGGAGATCGGGCCGGGGAGCTGTTTTTT. It codes for CASSHRGAGDRAGELFF.

The chain recombines TRBV5-8 with TRBJ1-2, with D unresolved. Between the trimmed V and J ends, which lost 3 bases and 2 bases, there was a span of 17 bases. CDR1 and CDR2 from the germline V gene are SGHTS and YDEGEE. The CDR3 runs to 16 residues. The CDR3 reads CASSSTDLTTNYGYTF. The CDR3 DNA reads as TGTGCCAGCAGCTCGACCGACCTGACAACGAACTATGGCTACACCTTC.

The V and J genes are TRBV24-1 and TRBJ2-3, with 7 bases aligning to TRBD1. The J segment lost 10 bases and the V segment lost 3 bases, leaving 3 bases of the junction unmatched. Germline CDR1 is KGHDR and CDR2 is SFDVKD. This CDR3 has 12 residues. The CDR3 DNA is TGTGCCACCAGTGATGAGACAGGGTCGCAGTATTTT. Translated: CATSDETGSQYF.

This clone was detected a few times. The gene calls are TRBV11-2 and TRBJ1-1; no definite D call. CDR3 size: 14 residues. V was trimmed by 5 bases and J by 4 bases, leaving 14 bases between them. The germline CDR1 and CDR2 sequences are SGHAT and FQNNGV. The CDR3 loop reads CASSLRGLGTEAFF. The CDR3 DNA sequence: TGTGCCAGCAGCCTTCGAGGGTTAGGCACTGAAGCTTTCTTT.

This clone was observed a few times. This rearrangement joins TRBV7-9 to TRBJ1-1, with 7 bases matching TRBD1. Germline trimming cut 5 bases from V and 3 bases from J; bases unmatched to any gene: 9. The CDR3 is made up of 15 amino acids. In germline, CDR1 is SEHNR, CDR2 FQNEAQ (reference sequence). The DNA of the CDR3 is TGTGCCAGCAGCCCCAGGGGGTTCGAGGACACTGAAGCTTTCTTT. Its protein product is CASSPRGFEDTEAFF.

The V gene is TRBV28, the J gene TRBJ2-7, with TRBD2 matching 9 bases. This CDR3 is 13 amino acids long. V lost 6 bases, J lost 2 bases, and 2 bases stayed unmatched. Germline V gene sequence: CDR1 MDHEN, CDR2 SYDVKM. As DNA, the CDR3 is TGTGCCAGCAGGCTAGCGGGGACCTACGAGCAGTACTTC. As protein: CASRLAGTYEQYF.

The rearrangement uses TRBV6-2 or TRBV6-3 and TRBJ2-5, with a tentative D call TRBD1 (6 bases). V shed 5 bases and J shed 3 bases, with 10 bases lying between them. The germline V gene has CDR1 MNHEY and CDR2 SVGEGT. The CDR3 totals 13 residues. DNA of the CDR3: TGTGCCAGCAGTGGGGACACTGAAGAGACCCAGTACTTC. Its translation: CASSGDTEETQYF.

The rearrangement uses TRBV29-1 and TRBJ1-1, with a tentative D call TRBD1 (5 bases). Trimming removed 0 bases at V and 2 bases at J, with 13 bases between. The CDR3 sequence is 15 residues long. Germline CDR1 is SQVTM and CDR2 is ANQGSEA. In nucleotides, the CDR3 is TGCAGCGTTGAAGATCGGGCAGGGCGAAACACTGAAGCTTTCTTT. Encoded protein: CSVEDRAGRNTEAFF.

The rearrangement uses TRBV5-1 and TRBJ2-7, with TRBD2 identical over 8 bases. CDR3 length: 14 amino acids. Trimming took 7 bases from V and 3 from J; bases not matched to a gene: 9. The V gene's germline CDR1 is SGHRS and CDR2 YFSETQ. The CDR3 loop is CASGSGSSGYEQYF. Written as DNA, the CDR3 is TGCGCCAGCGGGAGCGGGAGTTCGGGCTACGAGCAGTACTTC.

This clone was counted a single time. The CDR3 loop is CSASRSGADTQYF. CDR3 bases: TGCAGTGCTAGTCGGTCAGGGGCGGATACGCAGTATTTT. This chain connects TRBV20-1 to TRBJ2-3; a possible D gene is TRBD1 (6 bases). Germline V CDR1 and CDR2: DFQATT, SNEGSKA (reference sequence). Trimming took off 3 bases at V and 6 bases at J, with 13 bases between the two ends. This CDR3 is 13 amino acids long.

This chain links TRBV10-3 with TRBJ2-7; possibly TRBD2 for D (7 bases). The V gene's germline CDR1 is ENHRY and CDR2 SYGVKD. This CDR3 is built from 18 residues. Trimming pared 4 bases from V and 2 bases from J, leaving 24 bases between. The CDR3 nucleotides are TGTGCCATCAGTGTGTATGCGGGAGAGGTTTGGGGGCCCTACGAGCAGTACTTC. Its protein product is CAISVYAGEVWGPYEQYF.